This T cell receptor beta chain was documented in a study of blood T cell repertoires in COVID-19. Across the study: Samples representing acute and convalescent COVID-19 were sourced from the United States, Italy and Spain.

Per germline, CDR1 SQVTM and CDR2 ANQGSEA. Trimming cost V 5 bases and J 4 bases, with 9 bases left between them. The length of the CDR3 is 11 residues. This clone was picked up one time. Clones were sequenced by immunoSEQ multiplex PCR, and TCRdb holds only the in-frame ones, with some missing. The sample records 110,000 or so clones, 70% to 90% being singletons. The gene calls are TRBV29-1 and TRBJ2-7; a weak D match, TRBD1 (5 bases). Sequencing used peripheral blood. This clonotype was obtained from a man aged 35 to 55 with acute or convalescent COVID-19. The CDR3 here is CSVLGAYEQYF. The CDR3 DNA reads as TGCAGCGTTCTTGGGGCGTACGAGCAGTACTTC.